This entry is about one T cell receptor (beta chain). The CDR3 is made up of 14 amino acids. Clones were read by immunoSEQ multiplex PCR, and TCRdb kept only the in-frame ones, dropping some. This sample has 150,000 to 200,000 clones; approximately 80% occur once, and the top ten carry over 10%. The data were taken from a study of blood T cell repertoires in COVID-19. The sequenced sample consisted of PBMCs or T cells enriched from blood (not recorded which). The receptor was isolated from a woman aged 55 to 70 who had recovered from COVID-19. The V and J genes are TRBV1 and TRBJ2-7; the table's D call, TRBD1, has no DNA check behind it. TRBV1 counts as a pseudogene. CDR3 protein: CTSRSDREVHEQYF. CDR3 sequence (DNA): TGCACCAGCAGGTCAGACAGGGAGGTCCACGAGCAGTACTTC.